The entry below describes one TCR beta chain. In germline, CDR1 is KGHSH, CDR2 LQKENI. CDR3 length: 14 amino acids. The V end was cut by 6 bases, the J end by 6 bases, with 18 bases between. This sample was included in a study of Ad26.COV2.S vaccination and SARS-CoV-2 variants. The sample's treatment: approximately 18 received Ad26.COV2.S at low or high dose, single or two shots; 5 received placebo; per-sample allocation not given. Sampling was performed 63 days after the first vaccine or placebo injection. The assay was immunoSEQ multiplex PCR, and TCRdb's table has in-frame clones only and misses some. Among about 350,000 clones, 65% to 90% were seen once, and the ten largest hold about 11%.

The chain has TRBV18 and TRBJ2-7; D not certain. This specimen was peripheral blood, taken in a trial of Ad26.COV2.S vaccine versus placebo. This receptor was identified in a person between 18 and 59 years old who received the Ad26.COV2.S COVID-19 vaccine or a placebo. CDR3 region: CASSTTIRNREQYF. CDR3 nucleotides: TGTGCCAGCTCGACAACAATACGGAACCGCGAGCAGTACTTC.